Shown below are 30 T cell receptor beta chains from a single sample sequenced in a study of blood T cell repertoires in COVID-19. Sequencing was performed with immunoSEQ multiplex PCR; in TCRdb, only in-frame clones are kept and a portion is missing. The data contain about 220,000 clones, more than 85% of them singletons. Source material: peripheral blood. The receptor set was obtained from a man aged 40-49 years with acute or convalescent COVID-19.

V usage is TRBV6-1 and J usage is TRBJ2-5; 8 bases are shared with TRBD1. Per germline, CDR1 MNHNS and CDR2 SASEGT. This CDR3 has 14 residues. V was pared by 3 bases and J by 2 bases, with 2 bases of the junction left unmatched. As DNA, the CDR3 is TGTGCCAGCAGTGAGGACAGGGTACAAGAGACCCAGTACTTC. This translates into CASSEDRVQETQYF.

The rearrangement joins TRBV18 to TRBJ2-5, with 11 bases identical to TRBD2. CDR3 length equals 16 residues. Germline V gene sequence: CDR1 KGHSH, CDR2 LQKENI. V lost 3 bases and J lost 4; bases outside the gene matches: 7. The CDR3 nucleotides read TGTGCCAGCTCACCCCTTAGCGGGGGGGCCGGAGAGACCCAGTACTTC. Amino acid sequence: CASSPLSGGAGETQYF. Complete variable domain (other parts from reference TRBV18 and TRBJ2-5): NAGVMQNPRHLVRRRGQEARLRCSPMKGHSHVYWYRQLPEEGLKFMVYLQKENIIDESGMPKERFSAEFPKEGPSILRIQQVVRGDSAAYFCASSPLSGGAGETQYFGPGTRLLVL.

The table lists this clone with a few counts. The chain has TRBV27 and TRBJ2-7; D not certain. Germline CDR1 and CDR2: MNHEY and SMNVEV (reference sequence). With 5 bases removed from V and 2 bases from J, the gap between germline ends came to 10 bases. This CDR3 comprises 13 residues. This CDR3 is CASSPLNPYEQYF. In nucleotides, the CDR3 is TGTGCCAGCAGTCCACTAAACCCCTACGAGCAGTACTTC.

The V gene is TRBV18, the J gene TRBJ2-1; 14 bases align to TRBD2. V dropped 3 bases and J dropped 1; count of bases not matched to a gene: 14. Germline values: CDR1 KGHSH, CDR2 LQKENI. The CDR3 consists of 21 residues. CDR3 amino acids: CASSPPPGLAGGTRSYNEQFF. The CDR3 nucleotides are TGTGCCAGCTCACCCCCTCCAGGACTAGCGGGAGGAACTCGGTCCTACAATGAGCAGTTCTTC.

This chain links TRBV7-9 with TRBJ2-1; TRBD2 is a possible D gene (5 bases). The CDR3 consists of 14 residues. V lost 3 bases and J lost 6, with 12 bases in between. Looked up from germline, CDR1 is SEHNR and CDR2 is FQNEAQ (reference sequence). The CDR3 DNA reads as TGTGCCAGCAGCTTCCCGCGGGTACTCAATGAGCAGTTCTTC. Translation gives CASSFPRVLNEQFF.

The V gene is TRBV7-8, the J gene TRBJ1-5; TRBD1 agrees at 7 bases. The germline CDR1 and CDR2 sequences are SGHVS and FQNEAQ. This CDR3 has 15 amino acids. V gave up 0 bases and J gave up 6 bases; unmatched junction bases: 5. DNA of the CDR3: TGTGCCAGCAGCTTAGCGCTGACAGGGAGTCAGCCCCAGCATTTT. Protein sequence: CASSLALTGSQPQHF.

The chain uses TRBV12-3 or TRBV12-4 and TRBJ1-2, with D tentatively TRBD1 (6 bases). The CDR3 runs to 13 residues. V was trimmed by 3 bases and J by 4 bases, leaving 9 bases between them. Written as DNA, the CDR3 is TGTGCCAGCAGTTTCGGACAGCGCTATGGCTACACCTTC. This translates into CASSFGQRYGYTF.

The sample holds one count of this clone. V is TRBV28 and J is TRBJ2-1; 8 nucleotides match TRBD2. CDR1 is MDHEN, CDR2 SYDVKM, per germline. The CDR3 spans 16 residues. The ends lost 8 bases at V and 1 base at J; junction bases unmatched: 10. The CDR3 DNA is TGTGCCAGCGGGGAGACTAGCGCGGGGTCCTACAATGAGCAGTTCTTC. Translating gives CASGETSAGSYNEQFF.

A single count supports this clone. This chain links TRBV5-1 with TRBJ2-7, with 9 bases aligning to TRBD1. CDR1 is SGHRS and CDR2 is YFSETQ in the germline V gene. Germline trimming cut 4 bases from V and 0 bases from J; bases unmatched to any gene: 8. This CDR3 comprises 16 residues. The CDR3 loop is CASSGGQGTGSYEQYF. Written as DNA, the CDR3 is TGCGCCAGCAGCGGGGGACAGGGTACGGGCTCCTACGAGCAGTACTTC.

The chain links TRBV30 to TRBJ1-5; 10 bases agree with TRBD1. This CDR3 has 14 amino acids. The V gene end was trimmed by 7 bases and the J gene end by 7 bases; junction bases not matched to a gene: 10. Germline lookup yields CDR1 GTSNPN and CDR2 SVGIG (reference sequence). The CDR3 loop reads CALAGTGVRQPQHF. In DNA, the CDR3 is TGTGCCTTAGCCGGGACAGGGGTGAGGCAGCCCCAGCATTTT.

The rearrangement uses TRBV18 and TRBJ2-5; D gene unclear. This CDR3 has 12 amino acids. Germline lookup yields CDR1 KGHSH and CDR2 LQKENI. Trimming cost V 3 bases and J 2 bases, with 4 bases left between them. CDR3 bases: TGTGCCAGCTCACCTATGCAAGAGACCCAGTACTTC. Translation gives CASSPMQETQYF.

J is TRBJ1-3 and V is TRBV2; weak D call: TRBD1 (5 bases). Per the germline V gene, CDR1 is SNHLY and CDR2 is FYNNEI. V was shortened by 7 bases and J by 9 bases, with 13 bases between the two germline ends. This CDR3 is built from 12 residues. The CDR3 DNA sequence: TGTGCCAGCACCCAGGAAGGGGCCACCATATATTTT. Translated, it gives CASTQEGATIYF.

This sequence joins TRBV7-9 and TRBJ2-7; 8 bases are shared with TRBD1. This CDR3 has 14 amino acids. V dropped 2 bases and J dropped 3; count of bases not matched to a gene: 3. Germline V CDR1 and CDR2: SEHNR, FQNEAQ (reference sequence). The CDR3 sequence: CASSLQGAHYEQYF. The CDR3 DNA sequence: TGTGCCAGCAGCTTACAGGGGGCGCACTACGAGCAGTACTTC.

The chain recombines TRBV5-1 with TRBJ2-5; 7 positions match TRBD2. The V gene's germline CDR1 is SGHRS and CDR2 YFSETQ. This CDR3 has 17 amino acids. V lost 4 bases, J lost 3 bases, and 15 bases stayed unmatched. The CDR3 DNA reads TGCGCCAGCAGCCCCGGGACTACCATCTGGGGCAAAGAGACCCAGTACTTC. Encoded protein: CASSPGTTIWGKETQYF.

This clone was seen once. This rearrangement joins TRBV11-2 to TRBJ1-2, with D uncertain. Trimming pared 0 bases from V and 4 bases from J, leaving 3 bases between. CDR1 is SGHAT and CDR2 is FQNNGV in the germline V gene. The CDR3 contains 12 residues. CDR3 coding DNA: TGTGCCAGCAGCTTAGACGGCTATGGCTACACCTTC. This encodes CASSLDGYGYTF.

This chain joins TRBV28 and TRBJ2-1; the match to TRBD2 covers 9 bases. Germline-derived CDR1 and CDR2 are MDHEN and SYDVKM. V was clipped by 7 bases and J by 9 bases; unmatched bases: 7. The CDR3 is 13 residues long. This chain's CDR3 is CASTLGLAVEQFF. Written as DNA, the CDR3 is TGTGCCAGCACCTTGGGACTAGCAGTTGAGCAGTTCTTC.

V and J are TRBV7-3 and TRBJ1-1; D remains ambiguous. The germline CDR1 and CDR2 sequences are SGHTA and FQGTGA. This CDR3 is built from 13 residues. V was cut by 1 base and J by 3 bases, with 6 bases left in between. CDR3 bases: TGTGCCAGCAGCTTAATGTCAGACACTGAAGCTTTCTTT. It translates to CASSLMSDTEAFF. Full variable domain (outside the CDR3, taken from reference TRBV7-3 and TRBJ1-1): GAGVSQTPSNKVTEKGKYVELRCDPISGHTALYWYRQSLGQGPEFLIYFQGTGAADDSGLPNDRFFAVRPEGSVSTLKIQRTERGDSAVYLCASSLMSDTEAFFGQGTRLTVV.

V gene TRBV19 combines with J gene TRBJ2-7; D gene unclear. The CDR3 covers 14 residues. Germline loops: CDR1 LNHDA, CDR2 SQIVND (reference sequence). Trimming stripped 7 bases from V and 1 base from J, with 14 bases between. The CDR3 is CASKSSSWSYEQYF. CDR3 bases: TGTGCCAGTAAATCCAGTTCTTGGTCCTACGAGCAGTACTTC.

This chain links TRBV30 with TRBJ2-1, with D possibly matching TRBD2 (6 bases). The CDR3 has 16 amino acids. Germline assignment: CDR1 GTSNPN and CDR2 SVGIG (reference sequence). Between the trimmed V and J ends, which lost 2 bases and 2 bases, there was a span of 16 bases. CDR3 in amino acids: CAWSPPPGAAYNEQFF. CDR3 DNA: TGTGCCTGGAGTCCTCCACCGGGAGCAGCCTACAATGAGCAGTTCTTC. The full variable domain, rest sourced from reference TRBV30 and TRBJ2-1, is SQTIHQWPATLVQPVGSPLSLECTVEGTSNPNLYWYRQAAGRGLQLLFYSVGIGQISSEVPQNLSASRPQDRQFILSSKKLLLSDSGFYLCAWSPPPGAAYNEQFFGPGTRLTVL.

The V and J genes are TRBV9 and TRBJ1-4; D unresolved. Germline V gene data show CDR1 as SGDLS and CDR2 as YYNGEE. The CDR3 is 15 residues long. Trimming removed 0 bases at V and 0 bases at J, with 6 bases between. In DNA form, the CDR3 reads TGTGCCAGCAGCGTAGGTCAGGCAACTAATGAAAAACTGTTTTTT. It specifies CASSVGQATNEKLFF.

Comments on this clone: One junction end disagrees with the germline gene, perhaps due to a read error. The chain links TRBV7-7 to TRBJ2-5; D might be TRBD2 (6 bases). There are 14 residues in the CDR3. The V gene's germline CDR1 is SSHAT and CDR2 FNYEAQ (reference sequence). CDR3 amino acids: CASSLAGGVETQYF. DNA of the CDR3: TGTGCTAGCAGCTTAGCAGGCGGGGTCGAGACCCAGTACTTC. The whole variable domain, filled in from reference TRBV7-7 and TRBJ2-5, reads GAGVSQSPRYKVTKRGQDVTLRCDPISSHATLYWYQQALGQGPEFLTYFNYEAQPDKSGLPSDRFSAERPEGSISTLTIQRTEQRDSAMYRCASSLAGGVETQYFGPGTRLLVL.

CDR3 residues: CASSSLGTGGNGYTF. The CDR3 nucleotides read TGTGCCAGCAGCTCCCTTGGGACAGGGGGCAATGGCTACACCTTC. The chain carries TRBV5-4 and TRBJ1-2, with 12 bases aligning to TRBD1. J lost 6 bases, V lost 3 bases, and 6 bases had no gene match. The germline CDR1 and CDR2 sequences are SGHNT and YYREEE (reference sequence). The CDR3 sequence is 15 residues long.

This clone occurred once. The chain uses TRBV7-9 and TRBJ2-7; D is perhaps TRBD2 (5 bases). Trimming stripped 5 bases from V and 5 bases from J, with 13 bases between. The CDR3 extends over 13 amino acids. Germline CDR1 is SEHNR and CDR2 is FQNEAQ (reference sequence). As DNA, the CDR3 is TGTGCCAGCAGCATAAAGGACGGGGACGAGCAGTACTTC. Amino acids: CASSIKDGDEQYF.

The chain's CDR3 is CASSPGGRQFF. The CDR3 nucleotides are TGTGCCAGCTCACCAGGCGGGAGGCAGTTCTTC. This chain joins TRBV18 and TRBJ2-1; 7 bases fit TRBD2. The CDR3 is 11 residues long. Trimming at V came to 2 bases and at J to 12 bases, leaving 1 base not matched to a gene. Germline V gene lookup returns CDR1 KGHSH and CDR2 LQKENI. The whole variable domain, filled in from reference TRBV18 and TRBJ2-1, reads NAGVMQNPRHLVRRRGQEARLRCSPMKGHSHVYWYRQLPEEGLKFMVYLQKENIIDESGMPKERFSAEFPKEGPSILRIQQVVRGDSAAYFCASSPGGRQFFGPGTRLTVL.

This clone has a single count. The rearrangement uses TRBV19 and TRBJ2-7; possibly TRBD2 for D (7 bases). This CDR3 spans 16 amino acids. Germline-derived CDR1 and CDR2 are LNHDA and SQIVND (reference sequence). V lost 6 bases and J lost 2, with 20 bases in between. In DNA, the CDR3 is TGTGCCAGTAGGGGTTCAGACGGGGGGCGCCCCTACGAGCAGTACTTC. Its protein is CASRGSDGGRPYEQYF. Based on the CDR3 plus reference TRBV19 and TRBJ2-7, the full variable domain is DGGITQSPKYLFRKEGQNVTLSCEQNLNHDAMYWYRQDPGQGLRLIYYSQIVNDFQKGDIAEGYSVSREKKESFPLTVTSAQKNPTAFYLCASRGSDGGRPYEQYFGPGTRLTVT.

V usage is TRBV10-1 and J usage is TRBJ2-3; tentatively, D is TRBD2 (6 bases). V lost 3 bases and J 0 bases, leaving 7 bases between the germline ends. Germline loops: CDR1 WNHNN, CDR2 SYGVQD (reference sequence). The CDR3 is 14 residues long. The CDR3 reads CASSDGGSTDTQYF. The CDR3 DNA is TGCGCCAGCAGTGACGGGGGAAGCACAGATACGCAGTATTTT.

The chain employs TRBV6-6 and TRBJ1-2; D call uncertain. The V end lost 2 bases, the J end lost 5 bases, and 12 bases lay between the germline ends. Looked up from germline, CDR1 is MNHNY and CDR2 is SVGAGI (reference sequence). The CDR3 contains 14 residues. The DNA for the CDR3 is TGTGCCAGCAGTTACCCTACCCCCGGGTATGGCTACACCTTC. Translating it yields CASSYPTPGYGYTF.

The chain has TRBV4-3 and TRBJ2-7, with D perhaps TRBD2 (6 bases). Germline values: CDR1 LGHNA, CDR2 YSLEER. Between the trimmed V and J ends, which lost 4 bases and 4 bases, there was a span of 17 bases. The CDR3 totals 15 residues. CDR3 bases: TGCGCCAGCAGCCGGTTACGGGGACTTAGTTACGAGCAGTACTTC. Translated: CASSRLRGLSYEQYF.

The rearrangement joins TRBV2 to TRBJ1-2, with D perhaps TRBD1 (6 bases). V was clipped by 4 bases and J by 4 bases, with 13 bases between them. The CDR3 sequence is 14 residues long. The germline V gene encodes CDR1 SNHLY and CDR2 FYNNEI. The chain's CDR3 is CASSGERTVYGYTF. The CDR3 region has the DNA TGTGCCAGCAGTGGGGAAAGGACAGTCTATGGCTACACCTTC.

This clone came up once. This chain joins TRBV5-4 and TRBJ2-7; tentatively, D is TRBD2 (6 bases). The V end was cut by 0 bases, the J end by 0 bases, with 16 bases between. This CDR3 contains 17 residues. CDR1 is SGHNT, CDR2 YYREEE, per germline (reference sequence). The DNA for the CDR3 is TGTGCCAGCAGCTTGGGACTAGGGACTTCGAGCTCCTACGAGCAGTACTTC. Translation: CASSLGLGTSSSYEQYF.